The rows below give T cell receptor beta chains drawn from one sample of a study of blood T cells in healthy people across ages. TCRdb reprocessed the 5' RACE reads via MiXCR and lists one record per CDR3 protein. Of 1,300,000 or so distinct CDR3 sequences detected, 55% to 75% appear once; the ten largest clones hold more than 6%. The specimen sequenced was blood. These receptors all come from a man aged 18 to 29 in good health. CDR3s include the opening cysteine and the closing phenylalanine or tryptophan. The D gene is left open where the match is weak. For some rows the clone size is stated as once, few or many, or as a class when expanded; others skip it.

>TRBV7-9|TRBD2|TRBJ2-5|-
CASSSPSGRHKTQYF
TGTGCCAGCAGCTCTCCTAGCGGGAGGCACAAGACCCAGTACTTC
>TRBV10-3|TRBD2|TRBJ2-2|-
CAILASGGSNTGELFF
TGTGCCATCCTCGCTAGCGGGGGGTCGAACACCGGGGAGCTGTTTTTT
>TRBV25-1|-|TRBJ2-7|-
CASSELLDRGAPNSYEQYF
TGTGCCAGCAGTGAATTACTAGATAGGGGGGCGCCTAACTCCTACGAGCAGTACTTC
>TRBV21-1|-|TRBJ2-4|few
CASSKGGDRRDCCETKNIQYF
TGTGCCAGCAGCAAAGGAGGGGATCGCAGGGATTGTTGTGAGACCAAAAACATTCAGTACTTC
>TRBV7-2|-|TRBJ2-1|-
CASNLNRNRNEQFF
TGTGCCAGCAACCTCAACAGGAACCGCAATGAGCAGTTCTTC
>TRBV12-3/TRBV12-4|-|TRBJ2-5|few
CATGKGGDQETQYF
TGTGCCACCGGAAAGGGGGGGGACCAAGAGACCCAGTACTTC
>TRBV20-1|TRBD2|TRBJ2-1|few
CSAEGGGYNEQFF
TGCAGTGCAGAGGGCGGGGGGTACAATGAGCAGTTCTTC
>TRBV4-2|-|TRBJ2-7|-
CASSQDETREQYF
TGTGCCAGCAGCCAAGATGAAACGAGGGAGCAGTACTTC
>TRBV29-1|-|TRBJ1-1|-
CSVGRQQNTEAFF
TGTAGCGTTGGGAGACAGCAGAACACTGAAGCTTTCTTT
>TRBV4-3|TRBD1|TRBJ2-1|-
CASRLLRGSGGEQFF
TGCGCCAGCAGACTTCTAAGGGGTTCAGGGGGTGAGCAGTTCTTC
>TRBV27|-|TRBJ2-1|once
CASTTQGSLGNEQFF
TGTGCCAGCACCACTCAGGGGAGCTTGGGAAATGAGCAGTTCTTC
>TRBV4-3|-|TRBJ2-7|-
CASSQYESYEQYF
TGCGCCAGCAGCCAGTATGAAAGCTACGAGCAGTACTTC
>TRBV27|-|TRBJ1-4|-
CASRRGMSNEKLFF
TGTGCCAGCAGACGGGGGATGAGTAATGAAAAACTGTTTTTT
>TRBV7-2|-|TRBJ2-1|-
CASSPDRQGFNEQFF
TGTGCCAGCAGCCCTGATCGGCAGGGTTTCAATGAGCAGTTCTTC
>TRBV6-1|-|TRBJ2-5|few
CASSEAPIRGETQYF
TGTGCCAGCAGTGAAGCTCCGATCCGGGGAGAGACCCAGTACTTC
>TRBV20-1|-|TRBJ1-6|few
CSARRDLRSPLHF
TGCAGTGCTAGAAGGGATCTTAGGTCACCCCTCCACTTT
>TRBV7-9|-|TRBJ1-6|once
CASSSSLGRSPLHF
TGTGCCAGCAGCTCGTCCCTCGGGCGTTCACCCCTCCACTTT
>TRBV20-1|TRBD2|TRBJ2-3|few
CRVTSGGASADTQYF
TGCAGGGTTACTAGCGGGGGGGCTTCCGCAGATACGCAGTATTTT
>TRBV20-1|-|TRBJ2-2|-
CSAWGRTLLNTGELFF
TGCAGTGCCTGGGGACGGACCCTTCTAAACACCGGGGAGCTGTTTTTT
>TRBV29-1|-|TRBJ2-7|-
CSVELLGGDEQYF
TGCAGCGTTGAACTGCTGGGGGGAGACGAGCAGTACTTC
>TRBV30|-|TRBJ2-1|-
CAWSPGSPAGNEQFF
TGTGCCTGGAGTCCAGGGAGCCCGGCGGGGAATGAGCAGTTCTTC
>TRBV20-1|-|TRBJ2-7|-
CSARDDGQQGIDEQYF
TGCAGTGCTAGAGATGACGGACAACAGGGTATCGACGAGCAGTACTTC
>TRBV24-1|-|TRBJ2-3|-
CATGSGGIADTQYF
TGTGCCACGGGCTCGGGCGGGATTGCAGATACGCAGTATTTT
>TRBV4-3|TRBD2|TRBJ2-3|-
CASSPKTSGVGTDTQYF
TGCGCCAGCAGCCCCAAGACTAGCGGGGTTGGCACAGATACGCAGTATTTT
>TRBV6-6|TRBD1|TRBJ2-7|-
CASRGTGGAYEQYF
TGTGCCAGCAGGGGGACAGGGGGAGCCTACGAGCAGTACTTC
>TRBV12-3/TRBV12-4|-|TRBJ2-5|few
CASSLTQALETQYF
TGTGCCAGCAGTTTAACCCAGGCACTCGAGACCCAGTACTTC
>TRBV4-3|-|TRBJ2-7|-
CASSQGGQPSYEQYF
TGCGCCAGCAGCCAAGGGGGTCAGCCTTCCTACGAGCAGTACTTC
>TRBV10-3|TRBD2|TRBJ2-1|-
CAISAIPEAGVRYNEQFF
TGTGCCATCAGTGCCATCCCTGAAGCGGGAGTTAGGTACAATGAGCAGTTCTTC
>TRBV2|TRBD2|TRBJ2-7|few
CASSEAPAGFSYEQYF
TGTGCCAGCAGTGAAGCGCCAGCGGGGTTCTCCTACGAGCAGTACTTC